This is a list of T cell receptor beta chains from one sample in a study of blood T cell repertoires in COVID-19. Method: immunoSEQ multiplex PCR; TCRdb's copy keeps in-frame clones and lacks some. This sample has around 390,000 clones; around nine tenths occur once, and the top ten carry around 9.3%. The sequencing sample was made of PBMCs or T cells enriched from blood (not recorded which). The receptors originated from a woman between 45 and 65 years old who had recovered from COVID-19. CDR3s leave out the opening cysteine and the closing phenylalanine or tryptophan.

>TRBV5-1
ASSEAVSGNTIY
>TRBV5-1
ASSPGGRGETQY
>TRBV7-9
ASPLRDRHSNQPQH
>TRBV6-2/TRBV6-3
ASSPTGPNTEAF
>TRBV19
ASSAPHRTGAFQRFLGYT
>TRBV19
ASSSGDRGEGNQPQH
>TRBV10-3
ATEASGGPYEQY
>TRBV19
ASNPSGQGWNTIY
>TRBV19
ASSIGGNQPQH
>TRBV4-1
ASSQVSGGLNSPLH
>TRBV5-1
ASSLSTSRHNEQF
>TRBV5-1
ASSLDSAGAAYNEQF
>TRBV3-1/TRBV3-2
ASSQDGGGTQPQH
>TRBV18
ASSPTTETEAF
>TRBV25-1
ASRQGTDYT
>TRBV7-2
ASSLGRGSGYT
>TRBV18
ASSPSGNQPQH
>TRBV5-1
ASSVDRGDGSQPQH
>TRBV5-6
ASSLVVTGSLGAGELF
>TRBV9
ASSVSSGGLETQY
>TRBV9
ASSVDPSGPYEQY
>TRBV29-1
SVGGDWKGNTEAF
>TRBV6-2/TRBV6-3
ASSQGIVGYT
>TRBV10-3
AISRQTYGYT
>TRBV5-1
ASSSGTPEAF
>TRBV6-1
ASSGDTGGWYTEAF
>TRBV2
ASSGDSSSSPLH
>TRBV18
ASSHGQPNSPLH
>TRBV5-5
ASSLMGLAGDEQF
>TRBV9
ASSVGGGNEQY
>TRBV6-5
ASSYPVGGTNEKLF
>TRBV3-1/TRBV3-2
ASSQEYRGAGYGYT
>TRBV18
ASSPRLQGAPGYT
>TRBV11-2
ASSYFSAAEGYT
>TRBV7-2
ASSFWGQGNYGYT
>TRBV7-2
ASSISSQGNYGYT
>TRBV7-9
ALTVNTEAF
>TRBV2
ASRYTNQPQH
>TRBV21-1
ASSTLPRQGDQPQH
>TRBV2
ASMSGQYNEKLF
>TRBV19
ASGETGERKLF
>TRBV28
ASSFNRGRLYRGSSGANVLT
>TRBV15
ATSRGAEPYNEQF
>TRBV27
ASSWTSSQETQY
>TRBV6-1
ASSEAARGWYEKLF
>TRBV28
ASLTGGMGNQPQH
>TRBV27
ASSQQKRFSDEQF
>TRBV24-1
ATSDSSYNEQF
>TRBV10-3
AISESGRNTEAF
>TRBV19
ASSRTGYGYT
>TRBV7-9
ASIASGVFQETQY
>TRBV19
ASSTPGASYGYT
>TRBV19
ASSALGPDRGYGYT
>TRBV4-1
ASSHRGLAGGNNEQF